The source of this T cell receptor (beta chain) is a study of cytomegalovirus exposure and HLA in healthy donors. Study-level points and caveats: HLA alleles showed associations with around 15,000 TCR beta sequences in a later analysis, at a 0.05 false discovery rate.

V was clipped by 4 bases and J by 5 bases; unmatched bases: 6. The CDR3 is 14 amino acids. Germline V CDR1 and CDR2: MNHEY, SMNVEV (reference sequence). Points on this clone: Its antigen remains unidentified.

PCR used 60 Vbeta primers and 13 Jbeta primers. Generated by immunoSEQ multiplex PCR, the TCRdb table keeps only in-frame clones and is missing some. The table includes 80,000 to 100,000 clones, just under 80% detected once. The sequenced sample was PBMCs. The chain joins TRBV27 to TRBJ2-3; TRBD1 matches at 7 bases. The receptor was derived from a man in his thirties or forties in good health and CMV-seronegative. For the CDR3, the DNA is TGTGCCAGCAGTTGGACAGGAGGATTAGATACGCAGTATTTT. This encodes CASSWTGGLDTQYF.